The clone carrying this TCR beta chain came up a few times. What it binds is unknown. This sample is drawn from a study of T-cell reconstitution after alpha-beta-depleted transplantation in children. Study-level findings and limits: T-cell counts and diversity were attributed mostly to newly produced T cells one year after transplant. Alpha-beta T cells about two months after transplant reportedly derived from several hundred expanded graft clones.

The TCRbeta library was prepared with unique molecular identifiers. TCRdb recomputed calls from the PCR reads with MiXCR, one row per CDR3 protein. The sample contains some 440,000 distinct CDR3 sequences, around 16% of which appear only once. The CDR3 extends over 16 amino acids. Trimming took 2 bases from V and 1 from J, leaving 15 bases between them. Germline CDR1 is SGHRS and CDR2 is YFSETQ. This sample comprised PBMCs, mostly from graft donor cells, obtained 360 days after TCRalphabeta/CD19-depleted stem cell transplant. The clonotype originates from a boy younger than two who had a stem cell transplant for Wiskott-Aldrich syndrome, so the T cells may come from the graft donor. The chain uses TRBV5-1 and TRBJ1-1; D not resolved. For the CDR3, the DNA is TGCGCCAGCAGCTTTGGACCGTTAAACAAGAACACTGAAGCTTTCTTT. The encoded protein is CASSFGPLNKNTEAFF.